The 18 T cell receptor beta chains presented below share a single source sample, sequenced in a study of cytomegalovirus exposure and HLA in healthy donors. It was with 60 Vbeta and 13 Jbeta primers that the PCR ran. The assay was immunoSEQ multiplex PCR, and TCRdb's table has in-frame clones only and misses some. Among roughly 200,000 clones listed, about 90% were seen once. The sequenced material came from PBMCs. The receptor set was obtained from a man younger than 40 in good health and CMV-seronegative.

The chain has TRBV20-1 and TRBJ2-7; D remains unclear. Deletions cut 2 bases from V and 4 bases from J, with 6 bases between. The CDR3 loop spans 11 amino acids. CDR1 and CDR2 from the germline V gene are DFQATT and SNEGSKA (reference sequence). The CDR3 here is CSARTSYEQYF. In nucleotides, the CDR3 is TGCAGTGCTAGAACTTCTTACGAGCAGTACTTC.

The chain employs TRBV11-3 and TRBJ1-1; D gene ambiguous. Germline V CDR1 and CDR2: SGHNT, YENEEA. This CDR3 region has 13 residues. V lost 1 base, J lost 3 bases, and 6 bases lay in between. The CDR3 DNA is TGTGCCAGCAGCTTAGTAAGCTACACTGAAGCTTTCTTT. Its protein product is CASSLVSYTEAFF.

CDR3 nucleotide sequence: TGCGCCAGCAGCTCCAGGGCAGGGGTTCCTGGGGCCAACGTCCTGACTTTC. Amino acid sequence: CASSSRAGVPGANVLTF. The V call is TRBV5-1, the J call TRBJ2-6, with a weak D call TRBD1 (6 bases). This CDR3 is 17 amino acids long. V shed 3 bases and J shed 2 bases, with 15 bases lying between them. Germline CDR1 and CDR2: SGHRS and YFSETQ.

V gene TRBV11-2 combines with J gene TRBJ1-1, with D perhaps matching TRBD1 (6 bases). Trimming took off 1 base at V and 7 bases at J, with 10 bases between the two ends. Germline loops: CDR1 SGHAT, CDR2 FQNNGV. The CDR3 contains 13 residues. The CDR3 here is CASSLGGLGEAFF. The DNA of the CDR3 is TGTGCCAGCAGCTTAGGGGGGCTTGGTGAAGCTTTCTTT.

Only a few counts were recorded for this clone. The chain joins TRBV2 to TRBJ1-6, with 7 bases aligning to TRBD1. The CDR3 contains 14 residues. Germline V CDR1 and CDR2: SNHLY, FYNNEI. V gave up 8 bases and J gave up 13 bases; unmatched junction bases: 14. This chain's CDR3 is CASGDRESAAPLHF. CDR3 DNA sequence: TGTGCCAGCGGCGACAGGGAGAGTGCTGCGCCCCTCCACTTT.

The chain links TRBV10-2 to TRBJ1-5; weak D call: TRBD1 (6 bases). The CDR3 has 16 residues. Per the germline V gene, CDR1 is WSHSY and CDR2 is SAAADI. Trimming shortened V by 3 bases and J by 3 bases, and 15 bases separated the two germline ends. CDR3 bases: TGCGCCAGCAGTGACACCGAGAGGGGGTCCAATCAGCCCCAGCATTTT. Encoded protein: CASSDTERGSNQPQHF.

V usage is TRBV7-2 and J usage is TRBJ1-6; unclear D gene. Trimming left V 2 bases short and J 7 bases short, with 12 bases between. The CDR3 runs to 15 residues. From germline, CDR1 is SGHTA and CDR2 FQGNSA. The CDR3 DNA is TGTGCCAGCAGCTTAACGCGGCCCCTGAATTCACCCCTCCACTTT. Protein: CASSLTRPLNSPLHF.

The genes are TRBV6-6 and TRBJ1-5; no definite D call. The CDR3 extends over 15 amino acids. V lost 2 bases, J lost 9 bases, and 17 bases lay in between. CDR1 is MNHNY, CDR2 SVGAGI, per germline (reference sequence). The CDR3 sequence: CASSYGAVTDSPQHF. Written as DNA, the CDR3 is TGTGCCAGCAGTTACGGAGCTGTCACTGATTCGCCCCAGCATTTT.

V usage is TRBV6-5 and J usage is TRBJ2-1; possible D gene TRBD2, 5 bases. The germline CDR1 and CDR2 sequences are MNHEY and SVGAGI. The CDR3 totals 15 residues. Trimming pared 5 bases from V and 2 bases from J, leaving 13 bases between. CDR3: CASSARLLTYNEQFF. For the CDR3, the DNA is TGTGCCAGCAGTGCACGACTATTAACCTACAATGAGCAGTTCTTC.

The chain is built from TRBV11-3 and TRBJ2-7; a possible D gene is TRBD2 (7 bases). Germline loops: CDR1 SGHNT, CDR2 YENEEA. The CDR3 extends over 20 amino acids. V dropped 3 bases and J dropped 3 bases, with 30 bases sitting between them. In DNA form, the CDR3 reads TGTGCCAGCAGCTTCCCGATTAGGGGGTTTTTGCGGGAGATATTCTACGAGCAGTACTTC. Translated: CASSFPIRGFLREIFYEQYF.

V and J are TRBV7-8 and TRBJ1-5, with a weak D call TRBD1 (5 bases). The V gene's germline CDR1 is SGHVS and CDR2 FQNEAQ. CDR3 size: 15 residues. V lost 1 base, J lost 1 base, and 8 bases lay in between. The CDR3 sequence is CASSLDRQSNQPQHF. CDR3 DNA: TGTGCCAGCAGCTTAGACAGGCAGAGCAATCAGCCCCAGCATTTT.

The J gene is TRBJ1-2, the V gene TRBV19; D call uncertain. V was trimmed by 2 bases and J by 5 bases, leaving 15 bases between them. CDR3 size: 15 residues. From germline, CDR1 is LNHDA and CDR2 SQIVND (reference sequence). CDR3 sequence (DNA): TGTGCCAGTAGTATATGGCAGCGGGATGGGTATGGCTACACCTTC. Protein: CASSIWQRDGYGYTF.

The chain has TRBV28 and TRBJ2-3, with 8 bases that match TRBD1. The J call may be mistaken, given a closer DNA end match to TRBJ1-5. Per the germline V gene, CDR1 is MDHEN and CDR2 is SYDVKM. The CDR3 has 15 amino acids. The chain's CDR3 is CASSFRGHRLGTQHF. CDR3 coding DNA: TGTGCCAGCAGTTTCAGGGGGCACAGGCTGGGTACGCAGCATTTT.

The chain recombines TRBV7-9 with TRBJ1-5; 7 bases line up with TRBD1. CDR1 and CDR2 (germline): SEHNR, FQNEAQ (reference sequence). The CDR3 spans 14 residues. V gave up 4 bases and J gave up 7 bases; unmatched junction bases: 7. The CDR3, as DNA: TGTGCCAGCAGCTACGACAGGGTAGGACAGCCCCAGCATTTT. It specifies CASSYDRVGQPQHF.

V gene TRBV5-6 combines with J gene TRBJ2-7; 10 bases align to TRBD2. J lost 2 bases, V lost 1 base, and 12 bases had no gene match. The CDR3 has 18 amino acids. Germline V lookup: CDR1 SGHDT, CDR2 YYEEEE. The CDR3 DNA follows: TGTGCCAGCAGCTTGAGGAGTAGCGGGGGGCCCAATACCTACGAGCAGTACTTC. Translation gives CASSLRSSGGPNTYEQYF.

This clone was seen a handful of times. The chain employs TRBV18 and TRBJ1-3; 7 bases are a match to TRBD1. Germline-derived CDR1 and CDR2 are KGHSH and LQKENI. This CDR3 has 18 amino acids. J was trimmed by 0 bases and V by 3 bases; bases with no gene match: 11. CDR3 protein: CASSPSPPGGSSGNTIYF. The CDR3 nucleotides read TGTGCCAGCTCACCCTCGCCTCCAGGGGGGTCCTCTGGAAACACCATATATTTT.

This sequence joins TRBV19 and TRBJ2-1, with 11 positions matching TRBD2. Germline V lookup: CDR1 LNHDA, CDR2 SQIVND (reference sequence). The ends lost 1 base at V and 6 bases at J; junction bases unmatched: 2. The CDR3 totals 15 residues. This CDR3 reads CASSIVAGGLNEQFF. The DNA of the CDR3 is TGTGCCAGTAGTATAGTAGCGGGAGGGCTCAATGAGCAGTTCTTC.

The chain joins TRBV25-1 to TRBJ2-2, with D possibly matching TRBD1 (6 bases). Per germline, CDR1 MGHDK and CDR2 SYGVNS. Trimming removed 5 bases at V and 6 bases at J, with 10 bases between. The CDR3 loop spans 13 amino acids. The CDR3 region has the DNA TGTGCCAGCAGTTCCCACAGGGCCGGGGAGCTGTTTTTT. Residues: CASSSHRAGELFF. Variable domain in full (rest from reference TRBV25-1 and TRBJ2-2): EADIYQTPRYLVIGTGKKITLECSQTMGHDKMYWYQQDPGMELHLIHYSYGVNSTEKGDLSSESTVSRIRTEHFPLTLESARPSHTSQYLCASSSHRAGELFFGEGSRLTVL.